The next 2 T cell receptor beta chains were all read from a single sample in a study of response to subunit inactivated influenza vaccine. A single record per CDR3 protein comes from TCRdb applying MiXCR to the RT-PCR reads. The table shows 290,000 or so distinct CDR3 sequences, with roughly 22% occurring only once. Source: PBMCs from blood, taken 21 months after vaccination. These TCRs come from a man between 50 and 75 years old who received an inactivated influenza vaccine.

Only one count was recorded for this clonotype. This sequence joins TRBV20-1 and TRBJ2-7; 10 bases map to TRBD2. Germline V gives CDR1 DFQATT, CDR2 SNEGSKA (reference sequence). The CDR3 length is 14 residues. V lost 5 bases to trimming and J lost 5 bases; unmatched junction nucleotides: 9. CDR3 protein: CSALRRLAGDEQYF. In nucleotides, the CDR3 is TGCAGTGCTTTACGGAGGCTAGCGGGAGACGAGCAGTACTTC.

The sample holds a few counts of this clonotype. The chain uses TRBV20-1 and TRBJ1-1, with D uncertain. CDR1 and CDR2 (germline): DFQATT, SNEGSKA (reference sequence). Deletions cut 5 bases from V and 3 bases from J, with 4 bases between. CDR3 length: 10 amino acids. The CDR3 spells CSAPDTEAFF. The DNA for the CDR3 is TGCAGTGCTCCGGACACTGAAGCTTTCTTT.